Listed here are 23 T cell receptor beta chains from one sample, sequenced in a study of T cell clonality in common variable immunodeficiency. Whole-study results and caveats: Common variable immunodeficiency TCR beta sequences reportedly had fewer deletions and N-nucleotide insertions.

The method was immunoSEQ multiplex PCR; TCRdb's version includes in-frame clones alone and lacks a portion of them. The table lists approximately 35,000 clones, with no singletons. These receptors' targets are unknown. Material for sequencing was peripheral blood mononuclear cells. Receptors originate from a human donor with common variable immunodeficiency.

This clone was found a few times. The CDR3 end lies 3 residues beyond the end of the read and is filled in from the germline J gene. This sequence joins TRBV30 and TRBJ1-6, with TRBD1 as a possible D gene (5 bases). This CDR3 is built from 15 residues. V was shortened by 1 base and J by 0 bases, with 7 bases between the two germline ends. Germline loops: CDR1 GTSNPN, CDR2 SVGIG (reference sequence). CDR3 DNA (partial): TGTGCCTGGAGTGGGGGGGACTCCTATAATTCACCC. Amino acid sequence: CAWSGGDSYNSP. The CDR3 as a whole reads CAWSGGDSYNSPLHF. The whole variable domain, remainder taken from reference TRBV30 and TRBJ1-6, is SQTIHQWPATLVQPVGSPLSLECTVEGTSNPNLYWYRQAAGRGLQLLFYSVGIGQISSEVPQNLSASRPQDRQFILSSKKLLLSDSGFYLCAWSGGDSYNSPLHFGNGTRLTVT.

Details on this clone: The read ends 3 residues shy of where the CDR3 ends; the end is completed using the germline J gene. The chain uses TRBV6-2 or TRBV6-3 and TRBJ2-1; 9 nucleotides align to TRBD1. V dropped 6 bases and J dropped 8; count of bases not matched to a gene: 11. Germline V gene data show CDR1 as MNHEY and CDR2 as SVGEGT. The CDR3 consists of 15 residues. The DNA read from the CDR3 is TGTGCCAGCAGAACCCTGGACAGGGGAGAGGATGAG. This codes for CASRTLDRGEDE. The entire CDR3 protein is CASRTLDRGEDEQFF.

On this clone itself: The read halts 3 residues ahead of the CDR3 end, with the missing end drawn from the germline J gene. The chain joins TRBV30 to TRBJ2-3, with 7 positions matching TRBD2. The length of the CDR3 is 15 residues. V lost 4 bases to trimming and J lost 0 bases; unmatched junction nucleotides: 7. CDR1 is GTSNPN, CDR2 SVGIG, per germline (reference sequence). The CDR3 region is CAWKKAGTSTDTQYF. CDR3 DNA, as far as it was read: TGTGCCTGGAAAAAAGCGGGGACTAGCACAGATACG.

This clone was seen only a few times. The CDR3 end lies 3 residues beyond the end of the read and is filled in from the germline J gene. This chain connects TRBV19 to TRBJ1-5; D might be TRBD1 (6 bases). The CDR3 has 13 amino acids. The ends were cut back, 6 bases at V and 6 bases at J, with 12 bases in the middle. CDR1 LNHDA and CDR2 SQIVND come from the germline V gene (reference sequence). The CDR3: CASSTQGGQPQHF. The DNA read from the CDR3 is TGTGCCAGTAGCACACAGGGAGGTCAGCCC.

Regarding this clone: The read finishes 3 residues shy of the CDR3 end, and the germline J gene is used to complete it. This sequence joins TRBV7-3 and TRBJ1-2; D may be TRBD1 (6 bases). Germline V CDR1 and CDR2: SGHTA, FQGTGA. This CDR3 contains 16 residues. V was pared by 2 bases and J by 6 bases, with 19 bases between. The sequenced part of the CDR3 DNA is TGTGCCAGCAGCTTAGGGGGCCTAGGGTATTCAGATGGC. Protein sequence: CASSLGGLGYSDG. The entire CDR3 is CASSLGGLGYSDGYTF.

A word on this clone: The read halts 3 residues ahead of the CDR3 end, with the missing end drawn from the germline J gene. The chain carries TRBV7-9 and TRBJ2-2; tentatively, D is TRBD2 (6 bases). The CDR3 sequence is 13 residues long. The V end lost 5 bases, the J end lost 5 bases, and 9 bases lay between the germline ends. Germline V gene sequence: CDR1 SEHNR, CDR2 FQNEAQ (reference sequence). CDR3 DNA, as far as it was read: TGTGCCAGCAGCCGGGACTTTACCGGGGAG. This gives the protein CASSRDFTGE. The complete CDR3 protein is CASSRDFTGELFF.

With regard to this clone: The observed sequence ends 3 residues before the CDR3 terminus, with the missing tail filled in from the germline J gene. The chain links TRBV29-1 to TRBJ2-7, with D maybe TRBD1 (6 bases). CDR3 length: 12 amino acids. The germline V gene encodes CDR1 SQVTM and CDR2 ANQGSEA. Trimming left V 5 bases short and J 0 bases short, with 8 bases between. The sequenced CDR3 bases are TGCAGCGTTCGACAGGACTCCTACGAG. Its translation: CSVRQDSYE. The full CDR3 protein reads CSVRQDSYEQYF.

This clone was counted a few times. Sequencing ends 3 residues short of the CDR3 end; the germline J gene provides the rest. This chain connects TRBV7-3 to TRBJ2-3; D may be TRBD2 (7 bases). The CDR3 runs to 14 residues. In germline, CDR1 is SGHTA, CDR2 FQGTGA. With 5 bases removed from V and 2 bases from J, the gap between germline ends came to 11 bases. CDR3 residues: CASSPGGHTDTQYF. CDR3 DNA, as far as it was read: TGTGCCAGCAGCCCGGGGGGCCACACAGATACG.

This clone occurred many times. The CDR3 DNA, read in part, is TGTGCCTGGAGTGGGGACATGAAAGAAAAA. Its protein is CAWSGDMKEK. The whole CDR3 is CAWSGDMKEKLFF. V is TRBV30 and J is TRBJ1-4; a possible D gene is TRBD1 (6 bases). The read ends 3 residues before the CDR3 terminus; that terminus is restored from the germline J gene. The CDR3 has 13 amino acids. The germline V gene encodes CDR1 GTSNPN and CDR2 SVGIG (reference sequence). Trimming pared 1 base from V and 8 bases from J, leaving 11 bases between.

This clone was seen a handful of times. The read ends 3 residues early relative to the CDR3; the germline J gene fills the gap. The chain employs TRBV2 and TRBJ2-5, with 15 bases matching TRBD2. V gave up 4 bases and J gave up 2 bases; unmatched junction bases: 5. The CDR3 length is 17 residues. From germline, CDR1 is SNHLY and CDR2 FYNNEI. The CDR3 region is CASSAIGLAGGQETQYF. CDR3 DNA (partial): TGTGCCAGCAGTGCGATCGGACTAGCGGGGGGGCAAGAGACC.

The sample holds many counts of this clone. The DNA read from the CDR3 is TGCAGCGCTCGGACAGGGGGAATGGGTGGAAACACC. Translation: CSARTGGMGGNT. The full CDR3 protein reads CSARTGGMGGNTIYF. The J gene is TRBJ1-3, the V gene TRBV29-1; 10 bases map to TRBD1. The read comes to an end 3 residues before the CDR3 does, leaving the germline J gene to fill in the end. CDR1 SQVTM and CDR2 ANQGSEA come from the germline V gene. V was clipped by 7 bases and J by 3 bases; unmatched bases: 9. The CDR3 runs 15 residues.

Comment on this clone: The read ends 3 residues shy of where the CDR3 ends; the end is completed using the germline J gene. The chain carries TRBV19 and TRBJ1-6; 7 bases map to TRBD1. The junction had 6 bases not matched to a gene; V was cut back by 6 bases and J by 10 bases. From germline, CDR1 is LNHDA and CDR2 SQIVND (reference sequence). CDR3 length: 13 residues. The CDR3 loop is CASRITGDSPLHF. The covered CDR3 bases are TGTGCCAGTAGAATTACAGGGGACTCACCC.

As to this clone: The read ends 3 residues shy of where the CDR3 ends; the end is completed using the germline J gene. The chain is built from TRBV7-9 and TRBJ1-2, with D tentatively TRBD1 (5 bases). Germline CDR1 reads SEHNR; CDR2 reads FQNEAQ (reference sequence). Trimming left V 6 bases short and J 4 bases short, with 18 bases between. This CDR3 is built from 15 residues. The CDR3 DNA, read in part, is TGTGCCAGCAGTCCTAGAGACAGTACCTTCTATGGC. Amino acid sequence: CASSPRDSTFYG. The whole CDR3 is CASSPRDSTFYGYTF. The whole variable domain, remainder taken from reference TRBV7-9 and TRBJ1-2, is DTGVSQNPRHKITKRGQNVTFRCDPISEHNRLYWYRQTLGQGPEFLTYFQNEAQLEKSRLLSDRFSAERPKGSFSTLEIQRTEQGDSAMYLCASSPRDSTFYGYTFGSGTRLTVV.

Notes on this clone: The read gets to within 3 residues of the CDR3 end, and the germline J gene fills in the rest. V gene TRBV2 combines with J gene TRBJ2-3; TRBD2 matches at 9 bases. Per the germline V gene, CDR1 is SNHLY and CDR2 is FYNNEI. The CDR3 length is 15 residues. V lost 7 bases and J lost 2; bases outside the gene matches: 7. CDR3 sequence reads: CASTYSGGPTDTQYF. Incomplete CDR3 DNA: TGTGCCAGCACCTATAGCGGGGGACCCACAGATACG.

This clone has ten or more counts. The read halts 3 residues ahead of the CDR3 end, with the missing end drawn from the germline J gene. This chain joins TRBV13 and TRBJ1-2, with 10 bases identical to TRBD1. The V gene's germline CDR1 is PRHDT and CDR2 FYEKMQ (reference sequence). The CDR3 runs 17 residues. CDR3 protein: CASSLNGRGTGDKSYTF. The covered CDR3 bases are TGTGCCAGCAGCTTAAATGGGCGGGGGACAGGGGATAAGTCG.

In its sample, this clone was seen many times. The DNA ends 3 residues before the CDR3 does, and the rest of the CDR3 is filled in from the germline J gene. The chain joins TRBV7-9 to TRBJ2-3, with TRBD2 identical over 8 bases. J lost 3 bases, V lost 6 bases, and 8 bases had no gene match. This CDR3 is 15 amino acids long. CDR1 SEHNR and CDR2 FQNEAQ come from the germline V gene (reference sequence). The CDR3 sequence: CASSKAGGKTDTQYF. The sequenced part of the CDR3 DNA is TGTGCCAGCAGTAAGGCGGGGGGAAAAACAGATACG.

This clone was recorded many times. The chain's CDR3 is CASSFSGRPQGETQYF. The DNA read from the CDR3 is TGCGCCAGCAGCTTTAGCGGGAGACCCCAGGGGGAGACC. This chain joins TRBV5-1 and TRBJ2-5; 9 positions match TRBD2. Read data end 3 residues before the CDR3 end; the end is taken from the germline J gene. CDR1 and CDR2 (germline): SGHRS, YFSETQ. Trimming removed 2 bases from V and 5 bases from J; junction bases left unmatched: 10. CDR3 length: 16 residues.

This clone came up a few times. Sequencing ends 3 residues short of the CDR3 end; the germline J gene provides the rest. This chain uses TRBV13 with TRBJ2-7, with D tentatively TRBD1 (5 bases). The CDR3 has 13 residues. Trimming cost V 6 bases and J 0 bases, with 9 bases left between them. Germline-derived CDR1 and CDR2 are PRHDT and FYEKMQ (reference sequence). The CDR3: CASSLTGSYEQYF. CDR3 DNA, as far as it was read: TGTGCCAGCAGTCTTACAGGCTCCTACGAG.

This clone was observed a handful of times. CDR3 sequence: CASSVEGLAGARVDTQYF. CDR3 DNA (partial): TGTGCCAGCAGCGTAGAGGGGCTAGCGGGGGCCCGCGTAGATACG. The chain has TRBV7-6 and TRBJ2-3; TRBD2 agrees at 10 bases. The CDR3 goes on 3 residues after the read ends, and that part is filled in from the germline J gene. V lost 5 bases and J lost 5; bases outside the gene matches: 16. The germline CDR1 and CDR2 sequences are SGHVS and FNYEAQ. This CDR3 region has 18 residues.

By frequency in the sample, this clone is medium-sized. The DNA ends 3 residues before the CDR3 does, and the rest of the CDR3 is filled in from the germline J gene. The chain uses TRBV20-1 and TRBJ2-2; perhaps TRBD2 as D (7 bases). Germline V lookup: CDR1 DFQATT, CDR2 SNEGSKA (reference sequence). The CDR3 has 16 amino acids. The V end was cut by 0 bases, the J end by 3 bases, with 14 bases between. The part of the CDR3 DNA that was read is TGCAGTGCTAGAGATCAACAGGGAGGGGACACCGGGGAG. This translates into CSARDQQGGDTGE. In full, the CDR3 is CSARDQQGGDTGELFF.

This clone was detected many times. The read ends 3 residues early relative to the CDR3; the germline J gene fills the gap. The rearrangement uses TRBV30 and TRBJ1-1, with 7 bases fitting TRBD1. The germline V gene has CDR1 GTSNPN and CDR2 SVGIG (reference sequence). The trim removed 2 bases at V and 2 bases at J, leaving 5 bases unmatched. The CDR3 consists of 14 residues. The CDR3 region is CAWSPGQQNTEAFF. The sequenced part of the CDR3 DNA is TGTGCCTGGAGTCCGGGACAGCAAAACACTGAA. Drawing the rest from reference TRBV30 and TRBJ1-1, the complete variable domain is SQTIHQWPATLVQPVGSPLSLECTVEGTSNPNLYWYRQAAGRGLQLLFYSVGIGQISSEVPQNLSASRPQDRQFILSSKKLLLSDSGFYLCAWSPGQQNTEAFFGQGTRLTVV.

This clone was found a few times. The read is 3 residues too short to cover the CDR3 end, so that end is filled in from the germline J gene. The rearrangement uses TRBV19 and TRBJ1-6; no clear D. Trimming pared 0 bases from V and 5 bases from J, leaving 11 bases between. The CDR3 is made up of 16 amino acids. CDR1 is LNHDA and CDR2 is SQIVND in the germline V gene (reference sequence). The CDR3 reads CASSIEGTANNSPLHF. The covered CDR3 bases are TGTGCCAGTAGTATAGAGGGCACCGCGAATAATTCACCC.

Notes on this clone: The read is 3 residues too short to cover the CDR3 end, so that end is filled in from the germline J gene. The chain employs TRBV7-9 and TRBJ2-1, with D unclear. CDR1 and CDR2 from the germline V gene are SEHNR and FQNEAQ (reference sequence). V lost 4 bases, J lost 7 bases, and 8 bases lay in between. The CDR3 contains 12 residues. The CDR3 bases that were read are TGTGCCAGCAGCTCACAGCAGAATGAG. Translation: CASSSQQNE. The whole CDR3 sequence is CASSSQQNEQFF.